A single sample is the source of the 27 T cell receptor beta chains below, sequenced in a study of blood T cell repertoires in COVID-19 (dated by TCRdb to the early 2020s). Libraries came from the immunoSEQ multiplex PCR assay. Here the immuneACCESS table is served through TCRdb, limited to in-frame sequences with V and J called. Missing clones are a known gap in these copies; in checked studies unresolved V genes cover under half, and the rest lacks a known reason. The sample table holds hundreds of thousands of clones, of which over 80% were seen once. The ten largest clones take up 8.5% to 10% of the sample. The specimen sequenced was PBMCs or T cells enriched from blood (not recorded which). The receptors were gathered from a woman aged 18-29 years who had recovered from COVID-19.

The chain carries TRBV19 and TRBJ2-1; 7 bases are shared with TRBD2. After removal of 2 bases from V and 4 bases from J, the junction contained 5 bases not matched to a gene. The CDR3 has 15 amino acids. Germline CDR1 reads LNHDA; CDR2 reads SQIVND (reference sequence). CDR3 loop: CASSIIAGPYNEQFF. CDR3 sequence (DNA): TGTGCCAGTAGTATAATAGCGGGTCCTTACAATGAGCAGTTCTTC.

The V call is TRBV20-1, the J call TRBJ1-2, with TRBD1 as a possible D gene (6 bases). V dropped 6 bases and J dropped 7 bases, with 12 bases sitting between them. The CDR3 contains 11 residues. Germline values: CDR1 DFQATT, CDR2 SNEGSKA (reference sequence). Written as DNA, the CDR3 is TGCAGTGCAGGGACAAATAGTGGCTACACCTTC. Translated: CSAGTNSGYTF.

The chain joins TRBV25-1 to TRBJ2-2; possible D gene TRBD2, 5 bases. This CDR3 comprises 17 residues. V was trimmed by 0 bases and J by 4 bases, leaving 15 bases between them. CDR1 is MGHDK, CDR2 SYGVNS, per germline. The chain's CDR3 is CASSEYMGRGATGELFF. The CDR3 DNA sequence: TGTGCCAGCAGTGAATATATGGGCCGGGGAGCCACCGGGGAGCTGTTTTTT.

The J gene is TRBJ1-1, the V gene TRBV4-3; perhaps TRBD1 as D (6 bases). V lost 1 base and J 5 bases, leaving 20 bases between the germline ends. Germline V gene data show CDR1 as LGHNA and CDR2 as YSLEER. The CDR3 is 17 amino acids. The CDR3 coding sequence is TGCGCCAGCAGCCAAGTCCTCGAAACAGGGTTTTATACTGAAGCTTTCTTT. This sequence encodes CASSQVLETGFYTEAFF.

This clone has a handful of counts. The chain combines TRBV28 with TRBJ2-1; D is ambiguous. Trimming cost V 3 bases and J 1 base, with 7 bases left between them. Germline assignment: CDR1 MDHEN and CDR2 SYDVKM. This CDR3 has 14 amino acids. DNA of the CDR3: TGTGCCAGCAGTTTTCCGACTTCCTACAATGAGCAGTTCTTC. This codes for CASSFPTSYNEQFF.

This clone was counted only a few times. The DNA for the CDR3 is TGCGCCAGCAGCCAGAACAGGGGGCAAAACACTGAAGCTTTCTTT. This encodes CASSQNRGQNTEAFF. The V call is TRBV4-3, the J call TRBJ1-1; 9 bases match TRBD1. The CDR3 length is 15 residues. V lost 3 bases to trimming and J lost 2 bases; unmatched junction nucleotides: 4. Germline V gives CDR1 LGHNA, CDR2 YSLEER.

This clone was counted between two and nine times. This chain connects TRBV5-1 to TRBJ2-1, with 8 bases fitting TRBD2. The CDR3 is 17 amino acids. Germline V CDR1 and CDR2: SGHRS, YFSETQ. The V segment lost 6 bases and the J segment 8 bases; nucleotides outside the gene matches: 19. The CDR3 is CASTEVYNREGLDEQFF. The CDR3 bases are TGCGCCAGCACCGAGGTTTACAACCGGGAGGGCCTGGATGAGCAGTTCTTC.

This clone was detected many times. The rearrangement uses TRBV6-1 and TRBJ1-1, with a weak D call TRBD1 (6 bases). The germline V gene encodes CDR1 MNHNS and CDR2 SASEGT. The CDR3 is 15 residues long. Deletions cut 1 base from V and 5 bases from J, with 14 bases between. Here the CDR3 reads CASSEVRGARTEAFF. CDR3 bases: TGTGCCAGCAGTGAAGTGCGGGGGGCGCGTACTGAAGCTTTCTTT.

The V gene is TRBV9, the J gene TRBJ2-3; 10 nucleotides match TRBD2. CDR1 and CDR2 (germline): SGDLS, YYNGEE. The trim removed 0 bases at V and 4 bases at J, leaving 8 bases unmatched. CDR3 length: 17 amino acids. In DNA, the CDR3 is TGTGCCAGCAGCGTAGCTGGAGCGGGAGGGCCCGCAGATACGCAGTATTTT. This translates into CASSVAGAGGPADTQYF. Full variable domain (missing parts from reference TRBV9 and TRBJ2-3): DSGVTQTPKHLITATGQRVTLRCSPRSGDLSVYWYQQSLDQGLQFLIQYYNGEERAKGNILERFSAQQFPDLHSELNLSSLELGDSALYFCASSVAGAGGPADTQYFGPGTRLTVL.

The chain carries TRBV7-8 and TRBJ2-1; D is uncertain. Germline V gene data show CDR1 as SGHVS and CDR2 as FQNEAQ. The V and J ends lost 2 bases and 0 bases respectively, with 8 bases between them. The CDR3 is made up of 15 amino acids. CDR3 bases: TGTGCCAGCAGCTTATACGAGAGCTCCTACAATGAGCAGTTCTTC. It encodes CASSLYESSYNEQFF.

The genes are TRBV19 and TRBJ2-3; D possibly corresponds to TRBD2 (6 bases). Germline V gene data show CDR1 as LNHDA and CDR2 as SQIVND (reference sequence). The CDR3 sequence is 15 residues long. Trimming removed 3 bases at V and 1 base at J, with 11 bases between. DNA of the CDR3: TGTGCCAGTAGTATGGGAGGCGAGGGCACAGATACGCAGTATTTT. It translates to CASSMGGEGTDTQYF.

The rearrangement uses TRBV24-1 and TRBJ1-1; maybe TRBD1 (6 bases). CDR1 KGHDR and CDR2 SFDVKD come from the germline V gene. The CDR3 sequence is 16 residues long. V dropped 3 bases and J dropped 1 base, with 14 bases sitting between them. The CDR3 loop reads CATSDGSRGRNTEAFF. The CDR3, as DNA: TGTGCCACCAGTGATGGGTCGAGGGGGAGGAACACTGAAGCTTTCTTT.

Comment on this clone: Other nucleotide sequences in the sample specify the same CDR3. The chain carries TRBV5-1 and TRBJ1-2; D is uncertain. Trimming shortened V by 0 bases and J by 2 bases, and 5 bases separated the two germline ends. This CDR3 contains 13 residues. Germline-derived CDR1 and CDR2 are SGHRS and YFSETQ. The CDR3 here is CASSLGRNYGYTF. The CDR3, as DNA: TGCGCCAGCAGCTTGGGCAGGAACTATGGCTACACCTTC.

The chain recombines TRBV6-5 with TRBJ2-5; 8 bases map to TRBD2. This CDR3 has 15 amino acids. The V gene end was trimmed by 0 bases and the J gene end by 2 bases; junction bases not matched to a gene: 2. The germline V gene encodes CDR1 MNHEY and CDR2 SVGAGI. The CDR3 region is CASSYSVAGQETQYF. In DNA form, the CDR3 reads TGTGCCAGCAGTTACTCGGTAGCGGGGCAAGAGACCCAGTACTTC.

This sequence joins TRBV18 and TRBJ1-2; 8 nucleotides agree with TRBD1. Germline V lookup: CDR1 KGHSH, CDR2 LQKENI. Unmatched junction bases numbered 9, after V lost 3 bases and J lost 0 bases. CDR3 length: 17 amino acids. CDR3 bases: TGTGCCAGCTCACCCCGACAGGGGCGATCAGCTAACTATGGCTACACCTTC. It encodes CASSPRQGRSANYGYTF.

The gene calls are TRBV5-1 and TRBJ1-2; no clear D gene. The CDR3 is made up of 14 amino acids. Trimming left V 0 bases short and J 14 bases short, with 20 bases between. The germline gives CDR1 SGHRS, CDR2 YFSETQ. The CDR3 region is CASSLDSLGQTETF. The CDR3 DNA reads TGCGCCAGCAGCTTGGATTCTTTGGGCCAAACCGAAACCTTC.

The chain uses TRBV5-1 and TRBJ1-1, with 8 bases that match TRBD1. The germline gives CDR1 SGHRS, CDR2 YFSETQ. The CDR3 contains 15 residues. The V segment lost 4 bases and the J segment 1 base; nucleotides outside the gene matches: 6. CDR3 protein: CASSPQGQENTEAFF. Here the CDR3 DNA reads TGCGCCAGCAGCCCGCAGGGACAGGAGAACACTGAAGCTTTCTTT.

The V call is TRBV7-3, the J call TRBJ2-1; 7 nucleotides agree with TRBD2. Unmatched junction bases numbered 5, after V lost 8 bases and J lost 4 bases. CDR3 length equals 13 residues. Germline CDR1 SGHTA, CDR2 FQGTGA. This CDR3 reads CASSGAGYNEQFF. DNA of the CDR3: TGTGCCAGCTCGGGAGCGGGATACAATGAGCAGTTCTTC.

The CDR3 coding sequence is TGTGCCAGCAGCTTTAGCGGGAGCTCCTACGAGCAGTACTTC. Amino acids: CASSFSGSSYEQYF. The chain uses TRBV7-9 and TRBJ2-7, with 9 bases lining up with TRBD2. The CDR3 loop spans 14 amino acids. With 3 bases clipped from V and 0 bases from J, the junction kept 0 bases outside the gene matches. CDR1 SEHNR and CDR2 FQNEAQ come from the germline V gene (reference sequence).

The V gene is TRBV7-2, the J gene TRBJ1-2; D remains ambiguous. The germline V gene encodes CDR1 SGHTA and CDR2 FQGNSA. V was trimmed by 5 bases and J by 4 bases, leaving 17 bases between them. This CDR3 region has 15 residues. CDR3 DNA: TGTGCCAGCAGCCGCGCTGTAGGCGGGTCCTATGGCTACACCTTC. This codes for CASSRAVGGSYGYTF.

The V gene is TRBV30, the J gene TRBJ1-5, with 10 bases that match TRBD1. Germline CDR1 reads GTSNPN; CDR2 reads SVGIG (reference sequence). The V gene end was trimmed by 0 bases and the J gene end by 0 bases; junction bases not matched to a gene: 5. This CDR3 has 17 amino acids. The CDR3 DNA reads as TGTGCCTGGAGTGTACGTCGACAGGGGGCTAGCAATCAGCCCCAGCATTTT. Amino acid sequence: CAWSVRRQGASNQPQHF.

The chain has TRBV21-1 and TRBJ2-7; the table names TRBD2, a call not compared with the DNA. TRBV21-1 corresponds to a pseudogene. The CDR3 has 13 amino acids. CDR3 bases: TGTGCCAGCAGCAAACGCGGGATTTGCGAGCAGTACTTC. Translated, it gives CASSKRGICEQYF.

The rearrangement links TRBV13 to TRBJ2-5; no clear D gene. The germline gives CDR1 PRHDT, CDR2 FYEKMQ (reference sequence). The CDR3 is 14 amino acids. Trimming left V 1 base short and J 1 base short, with 7 bases between. CDR3 DNA: TGTGCCAGCAGCTTAGATTACTCCCAAGAGACCCAGTACTTC. It encodes CASSLDYSQETQYF. Full variable domain (missing parts from reference TRBV13 and TRBJ2-5): AAGVIQSPRHLIKEKRETATLKCYPIPRHDTVYWYQQGPGQDPQFLISFYEKMQSDKGSIPDRFSAQQFSDYHSELNMSSLELGDSALYFCASSLDYSQETQYFGPGTRLLVL.

The J gene is TRBJ2-5, the V gene TRBV30, with 9 bases matching TRBD1. Germline CDR1 and CDR2: GTSNPN and SVGIG (reference sequence). V trimming: 3 bases; J trimming: 1 base; junction bases outside the gene matches: 6. The CDR3 consists of 15 residues. CDR3: CAWSQDRGSQETQYF. Written as DNA, the CDR3 is TGTGCCTGGAGCCAAGACAGGGGGAGCCAAGAGACCCAGTACTTC. The full variable domain, its missing parts supplied by reference TRBV30 and TRBJ2-5, is SQTIHQWPATLVQPVGSPLSLECTVEGTSNPNLYWYRQAAGRGLQLLFYSVGIGQISSEVPQNLSASRPQDRQFILSSKKLLLSDSGFYLCAWSQDRGSQETQYFGPGTRLLVL.

V is TRBV7-3 and J is TRBJ2-1, with TRBD2 identical over 7 bases. J lost 5 bases, V lost 2 bases, and 6 bases had no gene match. This CDR3 spans 15 amino acids. The germline V gene encodes CDR1 SGHTA and CDR2 FQGTGA. The CDR3 sequence: CASSLGGSRNNEQFF. CDR3 sequence (DNA): TGTGCCAGCAGCTTAGGCGGGAGTAGGAACAATGAGCAGTTCTTC.

The chain has TRBV3-1 (or the pseudogene TRBV3-2) and TRBJ2-1; possibly TRBD1 for D (5 bases). The V end was cut by 3 bases, the J end by 4 bases, with 13 bases between. The CDR3 totals 15 residues. Germline CDR1 LGHDT, CDR2 YNNKEL (reference sequence). This CDR3 reads CASSQMTAQYNEQFF. The CDR3 DNA reads TGTGCCAGCAGCCAGATGACAGCCCAATACAATGAGCAGTTCTTC.

CDR3 DNA: TGTGCCAGCAGTCGACAGGGGGCGCTTCGTGGCTACACCTTC. Its translation is CASSRQGALRGYTF. The V call is TRBV6-2 or TRBV6-3, the J call TRBJ1-2, with 10 bases aligning to TRBD1. CDR1 is MNHEY, CDR2 SVGEGT, per germline. V gave up 5 bases and J gave up 7 bases; unmatched junction bases: 7. The CDR3 is made up of 14 amino acids.